Following are 27 T cell receptor beta chains from one sample sequenced in a study of blood T cell repertoires in COVID-19. The repertoire was sequenced with immunoSEQ multiplex PCR; TCRdb's copy has only in-frame clones and lacks some. The sample has some 290,000 clones; 75% to 90% are singletons. Sequencing was performed on peripheral blood. The receptor source for this set is a woman aged 45-59 years who had recovered from COVID-19.

The CDR3 loop reads CASSYRGGYNEQFF. CDR3 DNA sequence: TGTGCCAGCAGTTATCGGGGGGGCTACAATGAGCAGTTCTTC. The rearrangement joins TRBV6-2 or TRBV6-3 to TRBJ2-1; 8 nucleotides align to TRBD2. J lost 3 bases, V lost 3 bases, and 1 base had no gene match. CDR1 is MNHEY and CDR2 is SVGEGT in the germline V gene. The CDR3 runs to 14 residues.

Regarding this clone: Its ends do not fully match the called genes, so a read error is possible. The chain links TRBV20-1 to TRBJ1-2; D remains unclear. Germline V gene lookup returns CDR1 DFQATT and CDR2 SNEGSKA (reference sequence). The CDR3 is 11 amino acids. CDR3 sequence reads: CSARGGDGYTF. Here the CDR3 DNA reads TGCAGTGCTAGGGGCGGGGATGGTTACACCTTC.

This clone was recorded many times. The identical CDR3 is also encoded by other nucleotide sequences in the sample. V usage is TRBV19 and J usage is TRBJ2-1; D unclear. Trimming took off 8 bases at V and 5 bases at J, with 4 bases between the two ends. Germline V gene sequence: CDR1 LNHDA, CDR2 SQIVND (reference sequence). This CDR3 spans 10 amino acids. CDR3: CASGHNEQFF. Written as DNA, the CDR3 is TGTGCCAGTGGCCACAATGAGCAGTTCTTC. Full variable domain (remainder filled in from reference TRBV19 and TRBJ2-1): DGGITQSPKYLFRKEGQNVTLSCEQNLNHDAMYWYRQDPGQGLRLIYYSQIVNDFQKGDIAEGYSVSREKKESFPLTVTSAQKNPTAFYLCASGHNEQFFGPGTRLTVL.

This chain connects TRBV9 to TRBJ1-6; D perhaps matches TRBD1 (6 bases). This CDR3 region has 16 residues. V dropped 0 bases and J dropped 9 bases, with 16 bases sitting between them. Germline V lookup: CDR1 SGDLS, CDR2 YYNGEE. The CDR3 DNA follows: TGTGCCAGCAGCGTAGCTCTGCAGGGGCCCTCTTCACCCCTCCACTTT. As protein: CASSVALQGPSSPLHF.

V is TRBV4-1 and J is TRBJ2-5; 8 nucleotides agree with TRBD2. The CDR3 length is 19 residues. Germline assignment: CDR1 MGHRA and CDR2 YSYEKL. V trimming: 1 base; J trimming: 3 bases; junction bases outside the gene matches: 16. The CDR3 reads CASSQGESSWLAGKETQYF. CDR3 nucleotides: TGCGCCAGCAGCCAAGGGGAAAGTTCATGGTTAGCGGGGAAAGAGACCCAGTACTTC.

The rearrangement joins TRBV5-6 to TRBJ2-1; D not certain. Germline V lookup: CDR1 SGHDT, CDR2 YYEEEE. Trimming shortened V by 0 bases and J by 5 bases, and 12 bases separated the two germline ends. CDR3 size: 15 residues. The CDR3: CASSLGALKHNEQFF. The CDR3 DNA follows: TGTGCCAGCAGCTTGGGGGCCTTAAAGCACAATGAGCAGTTCTTC.

V is TRBV2 and J is TRBJ1-5; 7 bases fit TRBD1. The CDR3 covers 16 residues. The germline V gene has CDR1 SNHLY and CDR2 FYNNEI. V lost 7 bases to trimming and J lost 10 bases; unmatched junction nucleotides: 19. CDR3 region: CASKGPVTGADFPQHF. CDR3 in DNA: TGTGCCAGCAAAGGACCTGTAACAGGGGCGGATTTCCCCCAGCATTTT.

The chain is built from TRBV7-3 and TRBJ2-1, with 7 bases that match TRBD1. This CDR3 has 15 amino acids. The V gene end was trimmed by 1 base and the J gene end by 7 bases; junction bases not matched to a gene: 7. The germline V gene encodes CDR1 SGHTA and CDR2 FQGTGA. The CDR3 nucleotides read TGTGCCAGCAGCTTAATGACAGGGTCGGCGAATGAGCAGTTCTTC. Translating gives CASSLMTGSANEQFF.

The rearrangement links TRBV19 to TRBJ1-4; 7 bases fit TRBD1. The germline V gene has CDR1 LNHDA and CDR2 SQIVND (reference sequence). The junction had 9 bases not matched to a gene; V was cut back by 6 bases and J by 8 bases. The CDR3 has 14 residues. CDR3 DNA: TGTGCCAGTAGCTTAGACAGGGTAGGCGAAAAACTGTTTTTT. Its translation is CASSLDRVGEKLFF.

This chain uses TRBV7-2 with TRBJ2-5; D might be TRBD1 (6 bases). Germline V gene lookup returns CDR1 SGHTA and CDR2 FQGNSA. The V end lost 5 bases, the J end lost 4 bases, and 11 bases lay between the germline ends. The CDR3 has 13 amino acids. The chain's CDR3 is CASSVDRSETQYF. CDR3 nucleotides: TGTGCCAGCAGCGTCGACAGGTCAGAGACCCAGTACTTC.

The chain uses TRBV6-1 and TRBJ2-1; D might be TRBD1 (5 bases). This CDR3 has 15 residues. The germline CDR1 and CDR2 sequences are MNHNS and SASEGT. V was pared by 3 bases and J by 4 bases, with 13 bases between. This CDR3 reads CASSETVIIYNEQFF. CDR3 DNA: TGTGCCAGCAGTGAGACAGTCATTATTTACAATGAGCAGTTCTTC.

The chain carries TRBV6-1 and TRBJ2-1, with TRBD2 matching over 10 bases. Germline CDR1 is MNHNS and CDR2 is SASEGT. V trimming: 3 bases; J trimming: 15 bases; junction bases outside the gene matches: 8. The CDR3 contains 13 residues. The CDR3 DNA sequence: TGTGCCAGCAGTGATACTAGCGGGATTCCCCCGTTCTTC. Its protein product is CASSDTSGIPPFF.

The chain recombines TRBV19 with TRBJ1-6; D is unclear. V shed 8 bases and J shed 9 bases, with 17 bases lying between them. This CDR3 contains 14 residues. Looked up from germline, CDR1 is LNHDA and CDR2 is SQIVND (reference sequence). The CDR3 DNA reads as TGTGCCAGTTCCACGACTCCCTTTGGTTCACCCCTCCACTTT. Encoded protein: CASSTTPFGSPLHF.

This clone was observed many times. The V and J genes are TRBV4-3 and TRBJ1-1; the D is unclear. CDR3 length: 13 amino acids. CDR1 and CDR2 from the germline V gene are LGHNA and YSLEER. The V gene lost 4 bases and the J gene lost 1 base, with 7 bases spanning the gap. In DNA, the CDR3 is TGCGCCAGCAGCCTTCACAGGAACACTGAAGCTTTCTTT. It yields the protein CASSLHRNTEAFF.

The chain has TRBV5-1 and TRBJ1-2; no firm D call. Germline V gives CDR1 SGHRS, CDR2 YFSETQ. This CDR3 is 13 amino acids long. Trimming cost V 2 bases and J 3 bases, with 8 bases left between them. The CDR3 loop is CASSFYNDYGYTF. The CDR3 DNA reads as TGCGCCAGCAGCTTTTATAATGACTATGGCTACACCTTC.

The chain couples TRBV4-3 to TRBJ2-2, with 9 positions matching TRBD2. Trimming cost V 0 bases and J 5 bases; bases outside gene matches: 7. The CDR3 has 17 residues. Per germline, CDR1 LGHNA and CDR2 YSLEER. The CDR3 region has the DNA TGCGCCAGCAGCCAAGATCAGGGCGGGAGGGATACCGGGGAGCTGTTTTTT. Amino acid sequence: CASSQDQGGRDTGELFF.

In its sample, this clone was seen once. This chain connects TRBV19 to TRBJ1-3; a possible D gene is TRBD1 (5 bases). CDR1 and CDR2 (germline): LNHDA, SQIVND (reference sequence). The CDR3 is made up of 15 amino acids. Trimming pared 2 bases from V and 0 bases from J, leaving 8 bases between. CDR3 nucleotide sequence: TGTGCCAGTAGTATATGGACAAACTCTGGAAACACCATATATTTT. Protein sequence: CASSIWTNSGNTIYF.

The gene calls are TRBV11-2 and TRBJ1-6; D is unclear. V lost 4 bases to trimming and J lost 7 bases, with 20 bases between them. Germline CDR1 SGHAT, CDR2 FQNNGV. The CDR3 is 17 residues long. The CDR3 DNA is TGTGCCAGCAGCTCTAACAGCGGACTGGTCCCCAATTCACCCCTCCACTTT. Its translation is CASSSNSGLVPNSPLHF. Looking up the rest from reference TRBV11-2 and TRBJ1-6 gives the full variable domain: EAGVAQSPRYKIIEKRQSVAFWCNPISGHATLYWYQQILGQGPKLLIQFQNNGVVDDSQLPKDRFSAERLKGVDSTLKIQPAKLEDSAVYLCASSSNSGLVPNSPLHFGNGTRLTVT.

The chain couples TRBV7-9 to TRBJ1-2; D is possibly TRBD1 (5 bases). From germline, CDR1 is SEHNR and CDR2 FQNEAQ (reference sequence). V was pared by 5 bases and J by 3 bases, with 13 bases between. This CDR3 spans 14 amino acids. The CDR3 region is CASSPGAGDYGYTF. The CDR3 nucleotides read TGTGCCAGCAGCCCTGGGGCAGGTGACTATGGCTACACCTTC.

V and J are TRBV28 and TRBJ1-1, with 7 bases that match TRBD1. Germline lookup yields CDR1 MDHEN and CDR2 SYDVKM. The CDR3 runs to 12 residues. V trimming: 2 bases; J trimming: 8 bases; junction bases outside the gene matches: 2. This CDR3 reads CASSLRGQEAFF. DNA of the CDR3: TGTGCCAGCAGTTTAAGGGGGCAGGAAGCTTTCTTT. The whole variable domain, remainder taken from reference TRBV28 and TRBJ1-1, is DVKVTQSSRYLVKRTGEKVFLECVQDMDHENMFWYRQDPGLGLRLIYFSYDVKMKEKGDIPEGYSVSREKKERFSLILESASTNQTSMYLCASSLRGQEAFFGQGTRLTVV.

The V call is TRBV6-2 or TRBV6-3, the J call TRBJ1-4; D may be TRBD1 (5 bases). CDR1 and CDR2 from the germline V gene are MNHEY and SVGEGT. The CDR3 contains 14 residues. The V and J ends lost 0 bases and 8 bases respectively, with 10 bases between them. The DNA for the CDR3 is TGTGCCAGCAGTTACTCAGGGGCGCGGGAAAAACTGTTTTTT. This codes for CASSYSGAREKLFF.

This chain connects TRBV7-2 to TRBJ2-2, with 8 bases fitting TRBD2. V gave up 6 bases and J gave up 2 bases; unmatched junction bases: 17. Germline CDR1 and CDR2: SGHTA and FQGNSA. The CDR3 has 19 amino acids. CDR3 DNA sequence: TGTGCCAGCAGGAGATCACGGACTAGCTCTCACCTAAACACCGGGGAGCTGTTTTTT. As protein: CASRRSRTSSHLNTGELFF.

The chain recombines TRBV7-9 with TRBJ1-1; 12 bases line up with TRBD1. The CDR3 has 14 amino acids. V shed 5 bases and J 10 bases; nucleotides not matched to a gene: 8. CDR1 and CDR2 (germline): SEHNR, FQNEAQ (reference sequence). CDR3 loop: CASSPGTGGALAFF. The CDR3 DNA is TGTGCCAGCAGCCCCGGGACAGGGGGCGCATTAGCTTTCTTT.

The rearrangement joins TRBV30 to TRBJ2-7; TRBD1 aligns across 9 bases. Germline-derived CDR1 and CDR2 are GTSNPN and SVGIG (reference sequence). After removal of 7 bases from V and 8 bases from J, the junction contained 12 bases not matched to a gene. This CDR3 has 13 residues. The DNA for the CDR3 is TGTGCCTCCACCCGGGACAGGGAAGTGAAGCAGTACTTC. As protein: CASTRDREVKQYF.

V and J are TRBV5-1 and TRBJ1-2; TRBD1 aligns across 9 bases. The CDR3 extends over 18 amino acids. Trimming took 0 bases from V and 2 from J; bases not matched to a gene: 11. Germline lookup yields CDR1 SGHRS and CDR2 YFSETQ. This chain's CDR3 is CASSLEGTGTQLNYGYTF. For the CDR3, the DNA is TGCGCCAGCAGCTTGGAGGGGACAGGGACCCAACTAAACTATGGCTACACCTTC. Looking up the rest from reference TRBV5-1 and TRBJ1-2 gives the full variable domain: KAGVTQTPRYLIKTRGQQVTLSCSPISGHRSVSWYQQTPGQGLQFLFEYFSETQRNKGNFPGRFSGRQFSNSRSEMNVSTLELGDSALYLCASSLEGTGTQLNYGYTFGSGTRLTVV.

This clone has only a few counts. The genes are TRBV3-1 (or the pseudogene TRBV3-2) and TRBJ2-7; D is possibly TRBD1 (5 bases). Trimming took 4 bases from V and 4 from J, leaving 17 bases between them. CDR3 length: 15 residues. CDR1 is LGHDT and CDR2 is YNNKEL in the germline V gene (reference sequence). The CDR3 is CASSPLIRRQYEQYF. In DNA form, the CDR3 reads TGTGCCAGCAGCCCGCTAATACGTCGACAGTACGAGCAGTACTTC.

This chain joins TRBV19 and TRBJ2-7, with TRBD1 matching 9 bases. From germline, CDR1 is LNHDA and CDR2 SQIVND (reference sequence). There are 13 residues in the CDR3. J gave up 6 bases and V 6 bases, and 6 bases lay outside the gene matches. The CDR3 sequence is CASRGGQGLEQYF. As DNA, the CDR3 is TGTGCCAGTAGGGGTGGACAGGGGCTCGAGCAGTACTTC.